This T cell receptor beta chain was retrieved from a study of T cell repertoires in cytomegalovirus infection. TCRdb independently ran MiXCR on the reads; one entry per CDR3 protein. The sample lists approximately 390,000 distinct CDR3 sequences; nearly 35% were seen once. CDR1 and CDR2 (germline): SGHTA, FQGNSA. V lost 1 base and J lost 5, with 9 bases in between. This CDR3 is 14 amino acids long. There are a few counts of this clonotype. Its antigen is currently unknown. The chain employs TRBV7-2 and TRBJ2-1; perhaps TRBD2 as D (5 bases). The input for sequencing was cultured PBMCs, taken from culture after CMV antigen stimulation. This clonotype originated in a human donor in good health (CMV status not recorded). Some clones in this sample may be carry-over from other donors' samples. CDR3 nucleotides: TGTGCCAGCAGCTTAGGGGTGGAGGACAATGAGCAGTTCTTC. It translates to CASSLGVEDNEQFF.